The next 11 T cell receptor beta chains were all read from a single sample in a study of T cells in Graves' hyperthyroidism and ophthalmopathy. Amplification of TCR beta CDR3 regions used RNA as the template. First-round RT-PCR of the TCR CDR3 relied on the HTBI primer set. A single record per CDR3 protein comes from TCRdb applying MiXCR to the multiplex PCR reads. The sample contains around 600,000 distinct CDR3 sequences, approximately 42% of which appear only once. The sample consisted of peripheral blood or thyroid tissue (not recorded which). The source is an adult man with Graves' disease, either hyperthyroidism or ophthalmopathy (not recorded which).

Points on this clonotype: This CDR3 is missing its conserved last phenylalanine or tryptophan, likely due to a read error. Because the CDR3's place on the DNA is in doubt, the DNA is left out and the CDR3 is given as listed by TCRdb. This CDR3 reads CASKEGANY. The chain is built from TRBV19 and TRBJ1-1; TRBD1, the table's D call, lacks a check against the DNA. The CDR3 sequence runs 9 residues, both termini included. Germline loops: CDR1 LNHDA, CDR2 SQIVND (reference sequence).

The CDR3 DNA reads as TGTGCCAGCAGTTGGAGCGGGAGAGGCCACGAGCAGTACTTC. Translating it yields CASSWSGRGHEQYF. This chain connects TRBV12-3 or TRBV12-4 to TRBJ2-7; 8 bases are a match to TRBD2. The CDR3 runs 14 residues. The J segment lost 5 bases and the V segment lost 4 bases, leaving 7 bases of the junction unmatched.

About this clonotype: A much larger clone is a single base away; this may be a read error. The CDR3 sequence: CSVEDPDRGQGYDYTF. The CDR3 coding sequence is TGCAGCGTTGAAGATCCGGACAGGGGGCAAGGCTATGACTACACCTTC. The genes are TRBV29-1 and TRBJ1-2; 11 bases line up with TRBD1. Per germline, CDR1 SQVTM and CDR2 ANQGSEA. The CDR3 contains 16 residues.

In its sample, this clonotype was seen a few times. The V and J genes are TRBV9 and TRBJ2-5; 8 nucleotides match TRBD1. CDR1 and CDR2 (germline): SGDLS, YYNGEE. This CDR3 has 15 amino acids. J was trimmed by 9 bases and V by 3 bases; bases with no gene match: 13. CDR3 sequence: CASSAGQGRWEPQYF. CDR3 bases: TGTGCCAGCAGCGCCGGACAGGGAAGATGGGAGCCCCAGTACTTC.

This clonotype was counted at least ten times. The chain is built from TRBV29-1 and TRBJ1-1; weak D call: TRBD1 (6 bases). V was shortened by 7 bases and J by 2 bases, with 14 bases between the two germline ends. The germline gives CDR1 SQVTM, CDR2 ANQGSEA. CDR3 size: 13 residues. Written as DNA, the CDR3 is TGCAGCGGACTCCGGGACACCAACACTGAAGCTTTCTTT. This translates into CSGLRDTNTEAFF.

This clonotype was detected ten times or more. V usage is TRBV12-3 or TRBV12-4 and J usage is TRBJ2-7, with D perhaps matching TRBD1 (7 bases). The CDR3 consists of 15 residues. V lost 4 bases and J lost 0, with 13 bases in between. In DNA form, the CDR3 reads TGTGCCAGCAGTTATGCAGGGGGGTTCTCCTACGAGCAGTACTTC. This sequence encodes CASSYAGGFSYEQYF.

This clonotype has at least ten counts. The chain carries TRBV25-1 and TRBJ1-6; D call uncertain. In germline, CDR1 is MGHDK, CDR2 SYGVNS. The CDR3 consists of 16 residues. Trimming pared 1 base from V and 0 bases from J, leaving 7 bases between. CDR3 sequence: CASSESRSSYNSPLHF. CDR3 coding DNA: TGTGCCAGCAGTGAATCTCGGAGCTCCTATAATTCACCCCTCCACTTT.

J is TRBJ1-1 and V is TRBV16; D gene unclear. Germline loops: CDR1 KGHSY, CDR2 FQNENV. CDR3 length: 13 residues. The V and J ends lost 4 bases and 7 bases respectively, with 13 bases between them. CDR3 sequence: CASSRSRLNEAFF. CDR3 bases: TGTGCCAGCAGCCGATCGAGACTGAATGAAGCTTTCTTT.

This chain links TRBV7-8 with TRBJ1-6; maybe TRBD1 (5 bases). There are 13 residues in the CDR3. Between the trimmed V and J ends, which lost 11 bases and 6 bases, there was a span of 14 bases. Germline V CDR1 and CDR2: SGHVS, FQNEAQ. The CDR3 is CAWRDPPNSPLHF. The CDR3 bases are TGTGCCTGGAGGGACCCGCCTAATTCACCCCTCCACTTT.

This clonotype was found many times. The chain has TRBV19 and TRBJ1-5; D is unresolved. V was cut by 4 bases and J by 0 bases, with 10 bases left in between. CDR3 length equals 15 residues. Per germline, CDR1 LNHDA and CDR2 SQIVND (reference sequence). The CDR3 bases are TGTGCCAGTAGTAGCCACATAAATAGCAATCAGCCCCAGCATTTT. It translates to CASSSHINSNQPQHF.

This clonotype was seen only a few times. CDR3 protein: CASSNRTGRGRYEQYF. In DNA, the CDR3 is TGTGCCAGCAGCAATCGGACAGGGAGGGGGAGATACGAGCAGTACTTC. The J gene is TRBJ2-7, the V gene TRBV7-9; D possibly corresponds to TRBD1 (8 bases). Trimming left V 5 bases short and J 4 bases short, with 21 bases between. Germline assignment: CDR1 SEHNR and CDR2 FQNEAQ (reference sequence). There are 16 residues in the CDR3.